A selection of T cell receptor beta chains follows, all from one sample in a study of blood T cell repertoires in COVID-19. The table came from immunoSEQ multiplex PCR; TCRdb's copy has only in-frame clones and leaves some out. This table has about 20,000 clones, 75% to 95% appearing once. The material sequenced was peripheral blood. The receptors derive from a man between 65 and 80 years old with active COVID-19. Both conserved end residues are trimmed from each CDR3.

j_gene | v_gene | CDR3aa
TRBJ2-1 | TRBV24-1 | ATSDGLARSYNEQF
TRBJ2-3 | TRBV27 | ASSKGLFSTDTQY
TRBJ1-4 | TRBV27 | ASSSQGPNEKLF
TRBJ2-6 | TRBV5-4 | ASSFWRGSGANVLT
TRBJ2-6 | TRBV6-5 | ASSPREAGANVLT
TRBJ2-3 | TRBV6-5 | ASSYVAGRPDTQY
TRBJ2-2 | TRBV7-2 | ASSRDRAYTGELF
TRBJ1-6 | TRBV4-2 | ASSQGSGGNSPLH
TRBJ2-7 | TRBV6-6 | ASRSGAGGLEQY
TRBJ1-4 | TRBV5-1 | ASRSAGSTNEKLF
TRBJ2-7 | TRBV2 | ASSEVGGAPYEQY
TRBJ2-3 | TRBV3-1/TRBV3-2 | ASSPPGTSGITDTQY
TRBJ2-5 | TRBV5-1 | ASSTGQSYQETQY
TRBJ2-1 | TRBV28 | ASRARARVEQF
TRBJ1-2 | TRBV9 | ASSVGTGGGYGYT
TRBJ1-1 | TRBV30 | AWSSWGGLNTEAF
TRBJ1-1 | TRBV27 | ASSPLARVNTEAF
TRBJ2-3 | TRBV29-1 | SVEARGRSTDTQY
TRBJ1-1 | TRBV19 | ASSMGQSPTEAF
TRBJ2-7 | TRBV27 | ASSKATSGIITYEQY
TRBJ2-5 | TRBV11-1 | ASSPGLAETQY
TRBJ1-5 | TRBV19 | ASSIAQGIRPQH